Relative to its sample, the clone carrying this T cell receptor (beta chain) is medium-sized. Time point denoted: before trial treatment. V was shortened by 1 base and J by 0 bases, with 10 bases between the two germline ends. The CDR3 consists of 15 residues. Per the germline V gene, CDR1 is MNHNS and CDR2 is SASEGT. This sample was taken from a study of low-dose radiotherapy and immunotherapy resistance in tumors. Priming of first-strand cDNA relied on TRAV- and TRBV-specific primers (covering alpha and beta chains). Both a constant-region primer and a V-primer adapter served to amplify TCRs across roughly 20 PCR cycles. TCRdb passed the reads through MiXCR, listing each CDR3 protein once. The sample holds around 68,000 distinct CDR3 sequences, more than 20% seen once.

The chain joins TRBV6-1 to TRBJ2-7; D is possibly TRBD1 (5 bases). The clonotype comes from a male donor with rectosigmoid adenocarcinoma. The sample in question was PBMCs, obtained before treatment. CDR3 in DNA: TGTGCCAGCAGTGAAGGTCAGGGCAGCTCCTACGAGCAGTACTTC. Protein product: CASSEGQGSSYEQYF.